This paragraph reports one T cell receptor (beta chain). In the authors' methods: Amplified reference gene primers provided the basis for estimating nucleated cell counts. Some clones are missing from TCRdb's copy, which holds only in-frame ones; the method was immunoSEQ multiplex PCR. That table gives V, J and clone size, and the DNA gave D and trimming. This table holds under 300,000 clones, 84% found once. The data stem from a study of blood T cell repertoires in COVID-19. CDR1 and CDR2 (germline): LGHDT, YNNKEL (reference sequence). The J segment lost 8 bases and the V segment lost 4 bases, leaving 5 bases of the junction unmatched. The CDR3 loop spans 13 amino acids.

The sequence was collected from a woman aged 40 to 49 who had recovered from COVID-19. The J gene is TRBJ1-2, the V gene TRBV3-1 (or the pseudogene TRBV3-2), with 9 bases aligning to TRBD1. What was sequenced was peripheral blood. CDR3 nucleotides: TGTGCCAGCAGCCGGGACAGGGTATGGGGCTACACCTTC. Protein product: CASSRDRVWGYTF.